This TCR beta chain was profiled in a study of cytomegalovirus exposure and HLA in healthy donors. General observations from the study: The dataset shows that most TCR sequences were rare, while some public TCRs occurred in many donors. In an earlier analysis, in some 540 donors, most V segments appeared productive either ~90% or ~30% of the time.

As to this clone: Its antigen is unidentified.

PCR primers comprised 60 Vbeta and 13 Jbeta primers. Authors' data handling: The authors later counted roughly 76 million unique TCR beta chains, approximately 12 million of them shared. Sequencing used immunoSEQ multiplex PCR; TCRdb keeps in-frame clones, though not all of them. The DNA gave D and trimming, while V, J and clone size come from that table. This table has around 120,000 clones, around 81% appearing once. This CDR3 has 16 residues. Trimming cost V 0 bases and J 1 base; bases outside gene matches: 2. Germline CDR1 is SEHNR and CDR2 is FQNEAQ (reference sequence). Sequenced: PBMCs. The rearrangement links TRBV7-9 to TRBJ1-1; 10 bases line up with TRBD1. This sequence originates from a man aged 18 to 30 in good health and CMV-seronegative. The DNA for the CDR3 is TGTGCCAGCAGCTTAGCCGGGACAGGGGCGAACACTGAAGCTTTCTTT. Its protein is CASSLAGTGANTEAFF. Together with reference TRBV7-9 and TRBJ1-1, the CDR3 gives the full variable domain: DTGVSQNPRHKITKRGQNVTFRCDPISEHNRLYWYRQTLGQGPEFLTYFQNEAQLEKSRLLSDRFSAERPKGSFSTLEIQRTEQGDSAMYLCASSLAGTGANTEAFFGQGTRLTVV.